Below, 23 T cell receptor beta chains from the same sample are listed, as sequenced in a study of T cells in Graves' hyperthyroidism and ophthalmopathy. RNA transcripts gave rise to amplified TCR beta CDR3 regions. RT-PCR in the first round (using the HTBI primer set) targeted the TCR CDR3. A single record per CDR3 protein comes from TCRdb applying MiXCR to the multiplex PCR reads. The repertoire holds about 560,000 distinct CDR3 sequences, with 16% as singletons. The material sequenced was blood. The receptors were sampled from a young woman with Graves' hyperthyroidism.

This clonotype has a count of ten or more. The chain employs TRBV20-1 and TRBJ2-5, with D unresolved. The germline gives CDR1 DFQATT, CDR2 SNEGSKA (reference sequence). Trimming left V 0 bases short and J 4 bases short, with 6 bases between. The CDR3 has 12 residues. The CDR3 DNA follows: TGCAGTGCTAGAGACCTCAGAGAGACCCAGTACTTC. Its protein is CSARDLRETQYF.

This clonotype was detected a few times. The chain employs TRBV12-3 or TRBV12-4 and TRBJ1-4; D is undetermined. The CDR3 consists of 15 residues. Trimming left V 0 bases short and J 7 bases short, with 12 bases between. CDR3 nucleotides: TGTGCCAGCAGTTTAGCGGGCGGCTCTGGTGAAAAACTGTTTTTT. This translates into CASSLAGGSGEKLFF.

This clonotype was counted ten times or more. The V call is TRBV2, the J call TRBJ1-1; D call uncertain. CDR1 SNHLY and CDR2 FYNNEI come from the germline V gene. This CDR3 is 11 amino acids long. V dropped 7 bases and J dropped 6 bases, with 9 bases sitting between them. The CDR3 DNA reads as TGTGCCAGCATATTGGAGGCTGAAGCTTTCTTT. Protein product: CASILEAEAFF.

This clonotype was observed a handful of times. This chain connects TRBV6-1 to TRBJ2-3; 13 bases agree with TRBD2. The V segment lost 4 bases and the J segment 4 bases; nucleotides outside the gene matches: 5. In germline, CDR1 is MNHNS, CDR2 SASEGT. This CDR3 region has 16 residues. This CDR3 reads CASSVRLAGGPDTQYF. CDR3 in DNA: TGTGCCAGCAGTGTCCGACTAGCGGGAGGCCCAGATACGCAGTATTTT.

CDR3 bases: TGTGCCAGCAGCCCGTCCTCTTTGGGACACCCCTATAATTCACCCCTCCACTTT. Protein: CASSPSSLGHPYNSPLHF. The chain joins TRBV3-1 to TRBJ1-6; D is perhaps TRBD1 (6 bases). The germline V gene has CDR1 LGHDT and CDR2 YNNKEL (reference sequence). The CDR3 totals 18 residues. Deletions cut 4 bases from V and 2 bases from J, with 18 bases between.

This clonotype has a count of ten or more. V and J are TRBV28 and TRBJ2-3; 7 bases align to TRBD2. The CDR3 totals 16 residues. CDR1 and CDR2 from the germline V gene are MDHEN and SYDVKM. The trim removed 4 bases at V and 6 bases at J, leaving 13 bases unmatched. CDR3 sequence (DNA): TGTGCCAGCAGTTCGCGCGGCAGGGAGGGTATTGATACGCAGTATTTT. Translating gives CASSSRGREGIDTQYF.

This chain joins TRBV14 and TRBJ2-5, with D perhaps matching TRBD1 or TRBD2 (5 bases each). This CDR3 region has 14 residues. The germline CDR1 and CDR2 sequences are SGHDN and FVKESK. Trimming removed 4 bases from V and 9 bases from J, with 18 bases in between. The CDR3 nucleotides are TGTGCCAGCAGCCCTGGGACCTACCCGCGGCCCCAGTACTTC. This codes for CASSPGTYPRPQYF.

This clonotype was picked up many times. The gene calls are TRBV18 and TRBJ1-1; D remains ambiguous. From germline, CDR1 is KGHSH and CDR2 LQKENI. The CDR3 has 12 amino acids. Between the trimmed V and J ends, which lost 1 base and 12 bases, there was a span of 12 bases. CDR3: CASSPLDDRPFF. The CDR3 nucleotides read TGTGCCAGCTCACCACTTGATGACCGGCCTTTCTTT.

The chain couples TRBV10-3 to TRBJ2-4; D might be TRBD1 (5 bases). The germline gives CDR1 ENHRY, CDR2 SYGVKD. The CDR3 is 15 residues long. V was trimmed by 0 bases and J by 3 bases, leaving 9 bases between them. The CDR3 protein is CAISESGDSKNIQYF. In nucleotides, the CDR3 is TGTGCCATCAGTGAGTCAGGTGACAGCAAAAACATTCAGTACTTC.

Worth noting for this clonotype: One end of the junction is discordant with germline, which a read error may explain. The gene calls are TRBV20-1 and TRBJ1-3; D ambiguous. Germline values: CDR1 DFQATT, CDR2 SNEGSKA (reference sequence). The CDR3 totals 14 residues. The CDR3 DNA reads TGCAGTGCTAATAAGGAAAGCTCTGGAAACACCAGATATTTT. Its translation is CSANKESSGNTRYF.

The chain is built from TRBV11-2 and TRBJ1-6; D call uncertain. Trimming removed 6 bases at V and 2 bases at J, with 8 bases between. The CDR3 covers 14 residues. CDR1 is SGHAT, CDR2 FQNNGV, per germline. The CDR3 DNA sequence: TGTGCCAGCAGGAGGGCCGCCTATAATTCACCCCTCCACTTT. Translated: CASRRAAYNSPLHF.

The rearrangement uses TRBV20-1 and TRBJ1-2; D unclear. Between the trimmed V and J ends, which lost 5 bases and 4 bases, there was a span of 11 bases. This CDR3 comprises 12 residues. The germline gives CDR1 DFQATT, CDR2 SNEGSKA (reference sequence). DNA for the CDR3: TGCAGTGCTCCCAGACACCCCTATGGCTACACCTTC. Protein sequence: CSAPRHPYGYTF.

This clonotype was detected many times. The chain couples TRBV20-1 to TRBJ2-1, with D perhaps being TRBD1 or TRBD2 (5 bases each). Germline loops: CDR1 DFQATT, CDR2 SNEGSKA (reference sequence). This CDR3 spans 13 amino acids. V was shortened by 7 bases and J by 0 bases, with 10 bases between the two germline ends. The CDR3 DNA is TGCAGTGACGGGGCAGGCTCCTACAATGAGCAGTTCTTC. It specifies CSDGAGSYNEQFF.

The table lists this clonotype with many counts. The chain carries TRBV6-1 and TRBJ2-7, with D perhaps TRBD1 (5 bases). The germline gives CDR1 MNHNS, CDR2 SASEGT. V lost 2 bases, J lost 3 bases, and 11 bases lay in between. The CDR3 loop spans 14 amino acids. CDR3 in amino acids: CASSEFGQSYEQYF. Here the CDR3 DNA reads TGTGCCAGCAGTGAATTCGGACAAAGCTACGAGCAGTACTTC.

This chain uses TRBV2 with TRBJ2-7; TRBD1 is a possible D gene (5 bases). Germline values: CDR1 SNHLY, CDR2 FYNNEI. The CDR3 totals 15 residues. Trimming took off 5 bases at V and 3 bases at J, with 17 bases between the two ends. Here the CDR3 reads CASSPPPTRGYEQYF. The DNA of the CDR3 is TGTGCCAGCAGTCCCCCGCCTACAAGGGGCTACGAGCAGTACTTC.

The sample holds a few counts of this clonotype. The V and J genes are TRBV27 and TRBJ2-5; the D is unclear. With 5 bases removed from V and 5 bases from J, the gap between germline ends came to 12 bases. The CDR3 runs to 13 residues. Per the germline V gene, CDR1 is MNHEY and CDR2 is SMNVEV (reference sequence). CDR3 loop: CASSPRLYETQYF. The CDR3 DNA is TGTGCCAGCAGTCCGCGCCTGTACGAGACCCAGTACTTC.

This chain joins TRBV6-5 and TRBJ2-7; D is uncertain. Germline lookup yields CDR1 MNHEY and CDR2 SVGAGI. The V gene lost 2 bases and the J gene lost 0 bases, with 8 bases spanning the gap. The CDR3 is made up of 14 amino acids. The CDR3 loop reads CASSYGQLSYEQYF. Written as DNA, the CDR3 is TGTGCCAGCAGTTACGGGCAGCTCTCCTACGAGCAGTACTTC.

This clonotype appeared a single time. As the CDR3 is not closed by the conserved phenylalanine or tryptophan, this likely results from a read error. The genes are TRBV30 and TRBJ2-7, with 12 bases lining up with TRBD2. J was trimmed by 3 bases and V by 3 bases; bases with no gene match: 6. The V gene's germline CDR1 is GTSNPN and CDR2 SVGIG (reference sequence). CDR3 length equals 15 residues. The CDR3 region is CAWRPTSGRLYEQYL. The DNA for the CDR3 is TGTGCCTGGAGGCCCACTAGCGGGAGGCTCTACGAGCAGTACCTC.

The chain has TRBV14 and TRBJ2-1; D uncertain. There are 14 residues in the CDR3. Trimming pared 0 bases from V and 5 bases from J, leaving 8 bases between. Germline CDR1 is SGHDN and CDR2 is FVKESK. The CDR3 nucleotides read TGTGCCAGCAGCCAAGATCGGGTTAACAATGAGCAGTTCTTC. Its protein product is CASSQDRVNNEQFF.

This clonotype occurred many times. The chain links TRBV7-9 to TRBJ2-3; 9 positions match TRBD1. The V gene's germline CDR1 is SEHNR and CDR2 FQNEAQ (reference sequence). V was clipped by 5 bases and J by 2 bases; unmatched bases: 8. The CDR3 covers 16 residues. The CDR3 reads CASSIPGTGNTDTQYF. The CDR3 DNA sequence: TGTGCCAGCAGCATCCCCGGGACAGGGAACACAGATACGCAGTATTTT. The whole variable domain, filled in from reference TRBV7-9 and TRBJ2-3, reads DTGVSQNPRHKITKRGQNVTFRCDPISEHNRLYWYRQTLGQGPEFLTYFQNEAQLEKSRLLSDRFSAERPKGSFSTLEIQRTEQGDSAMYLCASSIPGTGNTDTQYFGPGTRLTVL.

The chain has TRBV7-9 and TRBJ2-1; perhaps TRBD2 as D (5 bases). Trimming stripped 11 bases from V and 8 bases from J, with 22 bases between. The germline CDR1 and CDR2 sequences are SEHNR and FQNEAQ (reference sequence). The CDR3 length is 14 residues. The CDR3 DNA reads as TGTGCCGGACGACCTAGGAGGACCCCACATGAGCAGTTCTTC. Its translation is CAGRPRRTPHEQFF.

The chain has TRBV5-1 and TRBJ1-4; tentatively, D is TRBD1 (6 bases). Between the trimmed V and J ends, which lost 3 bases and 3 bases, there was a span of 12 bases. Germline-derived CDR1 and CDR2 are SGHRS and YFSETQ. The CDR3 is 15 amino acids. The CDR3 protein is CASSSVTGSNEKLFF. CDR3 DNA sequence: TGCGCCAGCAGCTCTGTAACAGGGTCTAATGAAAAACTGTTTTTT. Full variable domain (rest looked up from reference TRBV5-1 and TRBJ1-4): KAGVTQTPRYLIKTRGQQVTLSCSPISGHRSVSWYQQTPGQGLQFLFEYFSETQRNKGNFPGRFSGRQFSNSRSEMNVSTLELGDSALYLCASSSVTGSNEKLFFGSGTQLSVL.

The chain has TRBV6-1 and TRBJ2-3; no reliable D call. Germline V gene sequence: CDR1 MNHNS, CDR2 SASEGT. Trimming pared 8 bases from V and 0 bases from J, leaving 12 bases between. The length of the CDR3 is 14 residues. The CDR3 bases are TGTGCCAGCGGACCCTACGGTAGCACAGATACGCAGTATTTT. Amino acid sequence: CASGPYGSTDTQYF.